The 4 T cell receptor beta chains below were found in one sample sequenced in a study of vaccination and CD4 T cells after COVID-19. Noted treatment: approximately nine-day PBMC culture with coronavirus spike peptide pools or control peptides (ViraFEST assay). Researchers used the Oncomine TCR Beta short-read assay to sequence DNA from cultured CD4+ T cells. One entry per CDR3 protein, called by TCRdb with MiXCR from the PCR reads. Found here are more than 20,000 distinct CDR3 sequences, around 70% of them singletons; the top ten hold more than 6.5%. Their antigens remain unidentified. The sequencing sample was made of CD4+ T cells from blood, cultured in vitro. Receptor source: a human donor who had recovered from COVID-19.

This clonotype was observed a few times. This rearrangement joins TRBV7-2 to TRBJ1-5, with D perhaps matching TRBD1 (5 bases). Germline-derived CDR1 and CDR2 are SGHTA and FQGNSA. CDR3 length: 14 residues. V shed 2 bases and J shed 1 base, with 6 bases lying between them. DNA for the CDR3: TGTGCCAGCAGCTTACGGGACAGCAATCAGCCCCAGCATTTT. Its protein product is CASSLRDSNQPQHF.

This clonotype was counted between two and nine times. The V gene is TRBV2, the J gene TRBJ1-6; D remains unclear. Trimming removed 6 bases from V and 7 bases from J, with 10 bases in between. Germline V CDR1 and CDR2: SNHLY, FYNNEI. This CDR3 contains 13 residues. This chain's CDR3 is CASSIGWNSPLHF. The CDR3 DNA reads as TGTGCCAGCAGCATAGGGTGGAATTCACCCCTCCACTTT.

The gene calls are TRBV7-6 and TRBJ2-5; a possible D gene is TRBD1 (5 bases). The length of the CDR3 is 14 residues. V lost 0 bases and J lost 1, with 6 bases in between. The germline gives CDR1 SGHVS, CDR2 FNYEAQ. The CDR3 coding sequence is TGTGCCAGCAGCTTAGCGGGGCTCCAAGAGACCCAGTACTTC. The encoded protein is CASSLAGLQETQYF.

The chain has TRBV20-1 and TRBJ2-3; 7 bases line up with TRBD1. Trimming cost V 6 bases and J 13 bases; bases outside gene matches: 16. Germline CDR1 reads DFQATT; CDR2 reads SNEGSKA (reference sequence). This CDR3 is 13 amino acids long. Written as DNA, the CDR3 is TGCAGTGCCCTGGACAGGAACTCCAATCTGAAGTATTTT. Its protein product is CSALDRNSNLKYF.